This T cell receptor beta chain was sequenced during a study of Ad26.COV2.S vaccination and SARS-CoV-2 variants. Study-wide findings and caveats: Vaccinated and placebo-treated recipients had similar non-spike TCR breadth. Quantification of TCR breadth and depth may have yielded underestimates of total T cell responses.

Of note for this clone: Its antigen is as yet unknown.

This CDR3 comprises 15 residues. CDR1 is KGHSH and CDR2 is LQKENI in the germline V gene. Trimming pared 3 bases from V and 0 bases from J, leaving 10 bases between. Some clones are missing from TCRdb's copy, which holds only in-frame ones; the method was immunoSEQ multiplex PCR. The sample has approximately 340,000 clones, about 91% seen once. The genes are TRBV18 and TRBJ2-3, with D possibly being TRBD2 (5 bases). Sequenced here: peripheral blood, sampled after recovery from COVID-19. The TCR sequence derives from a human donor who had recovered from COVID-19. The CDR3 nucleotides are TGTGCCAGCTCACCCCGCGGCGGGAGCACAGATACGCAGTATTTT. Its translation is CASSPRGGSTDTQYF.